There are many counts of the clone carrying this TCR beta chain. Time point described: pre-sensitization, week 0. Treatment indicated: therapeutic diphenylcyclopropenone sensitization with weekly scalp DPC. Unfractionated whole blood yielded total RNA. This record comes from a study of human T cells and chemical hapten exposure. The CDR3 extends over 18 amino acids. Trimming took 5 bases from V and 0 from J, leaving 20 bases between them. The germline CDR1 and CDR2 sequences are SGHTA and FQGNSA. In the library, unique molecular identifiers were attached to individual cDNA molecules. Authors' analysis steps: Sample-level TCR yields exhibited a median of about 91,000, with a range of 23,224 to 690,600. TCRdb analysed the RACE reads with MiXCR anew, one entry per CDR3 protein. These V and J calls rely on TCRdb rather than the paper's analysis. The sample contains 85,000 to 100,000 distinct CDR3 sequences, 9.5% to 14% of which appear only once.

The receptor comes from an older woman with alopecia areata. Some clones in this sample may be carry-over from other donors' samples. This chain connects TRBV7-2 to TRBJ1-5; a possible D gene is TRBD1 (6 bases). Specimen: whole blood, collected in connection with sensitization to the hapten diphenylcyclopropenone (DPC). In DNA, the CDR3 is TGTGCCAGCAGCCCGCGGATTGGACAGACAACTAGCAATCAGCCCCAGCATTTT. This sequence encodes CASSPRIGQTTSNQPQHF.